One and the same sample provided the 24 T cell receptor beta chains below, sequenced in a study of blood T cell repertoires in COVID-19. Profiled with immunoSEQ multiplex PCR; TCRdb holds only in-frame clones, not every one. This repertoire shows roughly 170,000 clones, 79% found once; its top ten account for roughly 8%. Material: peripheral blood. These receptors came from a woman aged 55-69 years with COVID-19, enrolled during active disease.

This sequence joins TRBV19 and TRBJ2-5; 7 bases agree with TRBD1. CDR1 is LNHDA, CDR2 SQIVND, per germline (reference sequence). The CDR3 is 16 amino acids. V shed 5 bases and J 3 bases; nucleotides not matched to a gene: 12. The CDR3: CASSSHPTGIKETQYF. The CDR3 bases are TGTGCCAGTAGTTCCCACCCGACAGGGATCAAAGAGACCCAGTACTTC.

The V call is TRBV2, the J call TRBJ1-2; D might be TRBD1 (5 bases). This CDR3 region has 12 residues. Trimming took 4 bases from V and 4 from J, leaving 7 bases between them. The germline V gene encodes CDR1 SNHLY and CDR2 FYNNEI. The CDR3 reads CASSAGGYGYTF. The CDR3, as DNA: TGTGCCAGCAGTGCGGGGGGCTATGGCTACACCTTC.

The V gene is TRBV9, the J gene TRBJ2-1, with no clear D. This CDR3 has 13 amino acids. The ends were cut back, 3 bases at V and 7 bases at J, with 11 bases in the middle. Germline values: CDR1 SGDLS, CDR2 YYNGEE. This chain's CDR3 is CASSAPLLNEQFF. The CDR3 DNA sequence: TGTGCCAGCAGCGCTCCCCTTTTGAATGAGCAGTTCTTC.

The V and J genes are TRBV6-5 and TRBJ2-1, with TRBD2 matching 7 bases. Germline V gene data show CDR1 as MNHEY and CDR2 as SVGAGI. This CDR3 is 13 amino acids long. CDR3 in amino acids: CASGAPSDNEQFF. Here the CDR3 DNA reads TGTGCAAGCGGGGCCCCTTCAGACAATGAGCAGTTCTTC.

The chain is built from TRBV5-1 and TRBJ2-3, with D possibly being TRBD1 (7 bases). From germline, CDR1 is SGHRS and CDR2 YFSETQ. CDR3 size: 17 residues. Trimming removed 0 bases at V and 8 bases at J, with 22 bases between. In nucleotides, the CDR3 is TGCGCCAGCAGCTTGGCCGGCGGGGCAGGGGGAAGTGGTACGCAGTATTTT. It is translated as CASSLAGGAGGSGTQYF.

Written as DNA, the CDR3 is TGTGCCAGCAGCGAGCCCGGGAGTTTAGCCAATCAGCCCCAGCATTTT. Amino acids: CASSEPGSLANQPQHF. The chain recombines TRBV5-8 with TRBJ1-5, with no clear D. The CDR3 loop spans 16 amino acids. V lost 4 bases to trimming and J lost 3 bases, with 17 bases between them. Germline assignment: CDR1 SGHTS and CDR2 YDEGEE. The full variable domain, in which reference TRBV5-8 and TRBJ1-5 provide the parts outside the CDR3, is EAGVTQSPTHLIKTRGQQATLRCSPISGHTSVYWYQQALGLGLQFLLWYDEGEERNRGNFPPRFSGRQFPNYSSELNVNALELEDSALYLCASSEPGSLANQPQHFGDGTRLSIL.

V gene TRBV14 combines with J gene TRBJ1-2, with D unclear. Trimming stripped 4 bases from V and 3 bases from J, with 6 bases between. CDR3 size: 12 residues. Germline loops: CDR1 SGHDN, CDR2 FVKESK. The CDR3 nucleotides read TGTGCCAGCAGCCCAGGCGACTATGGCTACACCTTC. Encoded protein: CASSPGDYGYTF.

This clone has only one observation. This chain links TRBV6-5 with TRBJ2-7; no reliable D call. Per the germline V gene, CDR1 is MNHEY and CDR2 is SVGAGI. Trimming left V 9 bases short and J 2 bases short, with 14 bases between. The CDR3 covers 13 residues. DNA of the CDR3: TGTGCCAGTTCGCTGGCCCTTACCTACGAGCAGTACGTC. It translates to CASSLALTYEQYV.

In this sample, this clone turned up a few times. The gene calls are TRBV7-6 and TRBJ1-4; D not certain. Germline CDR1 reads SGHVS; CDR2 reads FNYEAQ. The CDR3 consists of 16 residues. Trimming removed 5 bases at V and 7 bases at J, with 20 bases between. The CDR3 loop is CASSPKPSRHLEKLFF. The CDR3, as DNA: TGTGCCAGCAGCCCTAAGCCCTCCCGACACCTTGAAAAACTGTTTTTT.

J is TRBJ2-5 and V is TRBV29-1; TRBD1 aligns across 7 bases. This CDR3 comprises 15 residues. CDR1 SQVTM and CDR2 ANQGSEA come from the germline V gene. J was trimmed by 3 bases and V by 6 bases; bases with no gene match: 13. The DNA of the CDR3 is TGCAGCGTGAGAAGGTCGGGGACAGCCAAAGAGACCCAGTACTTC. Its protein product is CSVRRSGTAKETQYF.

The CDR3 nucleotides read TGTGCCAGCAGCTTCAGCGGGGGGGACAATACGCAGTATTTT. Translating gives CASSFSGGDNTQYF. The V and J genes are TRBV5-4 and TRBJ2-3; 10 nucleotides match TRBD2. After removal of 2 bases from V and 7 bases from J, the junction contained 4 bases not matched to a gene. The CDR3 has 14 residues. The germline gives CDR1 SGHNT, CDR2 YYREEE (reference sequence).

The CDR3 DNA sequence: TGTGCCAGCAGCTCCCAGCCGGGACTACAGAATGAGCAGTTCTTC. Its protein product is CASSSQPGLQNEQFF. This chain uses TRBV7-8 with TRBJ2-1; 7 nucleotides line up with TRBD2. The CDR3 is 15 amino acids. The germline CDR1 and CDR2 sequences are SGHVS and FQNEAQ. J gave up 7 bases and V 4 bases, and 10 bases lay outside the gene matches.

CDR3 amino acids: CASSLTGDSGYGYTF. The CDR3 DNA follows: TGTGCCAGCAGTCTAACAGGGGATTCGGGCTATGGCTACACCTTC. This chain links TRBV28 with TRBJ1-2; 7 bases are a match to TRBD1. The CDR3 has 15 residues. Unmatched junction bases numbered 10, after V lost 5 bases and J lost 4 bases. Germline V lookup: CDR1 MDHEN, CDR2 SYDVKM.

This clone was counted between two and nine times. The genes are TRBV27 and TRBJ1-6, with D unresolved. Germline CDR1 and CDR2: MNHEY and SMNVEV (reference sequence). This CDR3 spans 14 amino acids. The V end lost 8 bases, the J end lost 2 bases, and 10 bases lay between the germline ends. The CDR3 here is CASGRNTYNSPLHF. DNA of the CDR3: TGTGCCAGCGGGAGGAACACCTATAATTCACCCCTCCACTTT.

The V gene is TRBV5-1, the J gene TRBJ1-6; 8 nucleotides agree with TRBD1. Germline V CDR1 and CDR2: SGHRS, YFSETQ. The CDR3 has 16 amino acids. V lost 1 base, J lost 7 bases, and 7 bases stayed unmatched. The CDR3 nucleotides read TGCGCCAGCAGCTTGCGGTGGGACAGGTCAAATTCACCCCTCCACTTT. Its protein product is CASSLRWDRSNSPLHF.

The chain uses TRBV7-9 and TRBJ2-5, with D possibly matching TRBD2 (6 bases). This CDR3 has 15 residues. CDR1 SEHNR and CDR2 FQNEAQ come from the germline V gene (reference sequence). The V end lost 1 base, the J end lost 1 base, and 10 bases lay between the germline ends. CDR3 residues: CASSLVSGSQETQYF. CDR3 DNA: TGTGCCAGCAGCTTAGTGAGCGGGTCCCAAGAGACCCAGTACTTC.

J is TRBJ2-3 and V is TRBV27; D gene ambiguous. Germline assignment: CDR1 MNHEY and CDR2 SMNVEV (reference sequence). Trimming took off 3 bases at V and 2 bases at J, with 6 bases between the two ends. The CDR3 is made up of 13 amino acids. The CDR3 loop is CASSFVLTDTQYF. CDR3 coding DNA: TGTGCCAGCAGTTTTGTCCTCACAGATACGCAGTATTTT.

This chain connects TRBV19 to TRBJ2-3; TRBD1 might be the D (6 bases). Germline assignment: CDR1 LNHDA and CDR2 SQIVND (reference sequence). V lost 1 base to trimming and J lost 0 bases, with 11 bases between them. This CDR3 comprises 16 residues. Written as DNA, the CDR3 is TGTGCCAGTAGTATAGTCAGGGGATTGAGCACAGATACGCAGTATTTT. Translation gives CASSIVRGLSTDTQYF.

This sequence joins TRBV9 and TRBJ2-5; D is perhaps TRBD1 or TRBD2 (6 bases each). Germline V lookup: CDR1 SGDLS, CDR2 YYNGEE. The CDR3 runs to 14 residues. Trimming left V 4 bases short and J 4 bases short, with 14 bases between. This chain's CDR3 is CASSLGGGRETQYF. CDR3 sequence (DNA): TGTGCCAGCAGCTTAGGAGGGGGAAGAGAGACCCAGTACTTC.

The chain joins TRBV6-2 or TRBV6-3 to TRBJ1-6; 12 bases map to TRBD1. Germline V CDR1 and CDR2: MNHEY, SVGEGT. V trimming: 5 bases; J trimming: 4 bases; junction bases outside the gene matches: 12. The CDR3 covers 19 residues. DNA of the CDR3: TGTGCCAGCAGTAAACCGGGACAGGGGGCTACTAGTTATAATTCACCCCTCCACTTT. This encodes CASSKPGQGATSYNSPLHF.

The J gene is TRBJ1-5, the V gene TRBV6-5; D gene uncertain. The V gene's germline CDR1 is MNHEY and CDR2 SVGAGI. Trimming left V 6 bases short and J 0 bases short, with 6 bases between. The CDR3 sequence is 13 residues long. CDR3 residues: CASSPLSNQPQHF. CDR3 nucleotides: TGTGCCAGCAGCCCCCTTAGCAATCAGCCCCAGCATTTT.

The V gene is TRBV27, the J gene TRBJ1-6, with D tentatively TRBD1 (6 bases). Germline V gene sequence: CDR1 MNHEY, CDR2 SMNVEV (reference sequence). This CDR3 contains 15 residues. V lost 5 bases and J lost 3, with 11 bases in between. DNA for the CDR3: TGTGCCAGCAGTCCCCTGACAGGCTATAATTCACCCCTCCACTTT. This encodes CASSPLTGYNSPLHF.

This clone was seen a handful of times. The chain has TRBV6-4 and TRBJ2-3; D might be TRBD2 (6 bases). CDR1 is MRHNA and CDR2 is SNTAGT in the germline V gene. V was clipped by 4 bases and J by 0 bases, with 11 bases between them. CDR3 length equals 15 residues. Here the CDR3 DNA reads TGTGCCAGCAGTGCGGGGGACGCTAGCACAGATACGCAGTATTTT. This translates into CASSAGDASTDTQYF.

This rearrangement joins TRBV12-5 to TRBJ2-2, with D possibly being TRBD2 (6 bases). Trimming left V 2 bases short and J 4 bases short, with 14 bases between. CDR3 size: 16 residues. CDR1 and CDR2 from the germline V gene are LGHNT and FRNRAP. The DNA for the CDR3 is TGTGCTAGTGGTTTGAGTTCGGGAGTGAGCACCGGGGAGCTGTTTTTT. Its translation: CASGLSSGVSTGELFF.